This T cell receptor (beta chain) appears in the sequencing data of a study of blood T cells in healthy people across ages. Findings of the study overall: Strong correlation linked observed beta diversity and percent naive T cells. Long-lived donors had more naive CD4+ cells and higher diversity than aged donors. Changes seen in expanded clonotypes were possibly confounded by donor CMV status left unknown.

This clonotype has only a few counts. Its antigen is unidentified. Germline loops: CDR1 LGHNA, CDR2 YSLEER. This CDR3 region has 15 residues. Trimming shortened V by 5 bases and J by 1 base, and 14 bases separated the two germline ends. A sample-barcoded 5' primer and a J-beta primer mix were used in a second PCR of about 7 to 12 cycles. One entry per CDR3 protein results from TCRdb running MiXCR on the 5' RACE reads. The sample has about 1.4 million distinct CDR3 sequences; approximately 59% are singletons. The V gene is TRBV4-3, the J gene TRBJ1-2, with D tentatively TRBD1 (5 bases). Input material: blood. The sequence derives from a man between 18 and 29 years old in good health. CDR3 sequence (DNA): TGCGCCAGCAGCTCTCGACAGTTTATTAACTATGGCTACACCTTC. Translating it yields CASSSRQFINYGYTF.